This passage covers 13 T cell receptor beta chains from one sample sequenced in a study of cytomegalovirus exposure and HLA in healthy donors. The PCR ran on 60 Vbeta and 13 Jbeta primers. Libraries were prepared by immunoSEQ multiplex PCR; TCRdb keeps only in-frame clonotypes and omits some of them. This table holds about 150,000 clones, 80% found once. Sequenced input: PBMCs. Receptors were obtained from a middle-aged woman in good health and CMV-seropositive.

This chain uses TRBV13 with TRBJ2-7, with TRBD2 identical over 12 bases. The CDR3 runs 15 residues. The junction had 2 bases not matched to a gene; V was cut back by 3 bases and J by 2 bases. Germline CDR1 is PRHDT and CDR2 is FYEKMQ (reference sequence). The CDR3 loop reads CASSFSSGRAYEQYF. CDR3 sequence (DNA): TGTGCCAGCAGCTTTTCTAGCGGGAGGGCCTACGAGCAGTACTTC.

Here the CDR3 reads CASSESGAPRYEQYF. The CDR3 DNA reads as TGCGCCAGCAGTGAGTCGGGCGCGCCGAGATACGAGCAGTACTTC. The V gene is TRBV10-1, the J gene TRBJ2-7; D remains ambiguous. Trimming shortened V by 0 bases and J by 4 bases, and 13 bases separated the two germline ends. CDR1 and CDR2 (germline): WNHNN, SYGVQD (reference sequence). CDR3 length: 15 amino acids.

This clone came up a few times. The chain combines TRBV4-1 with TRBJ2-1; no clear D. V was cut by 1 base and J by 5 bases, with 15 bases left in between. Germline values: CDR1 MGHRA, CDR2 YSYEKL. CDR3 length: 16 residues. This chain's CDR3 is CASSQGGTLANNEQFF. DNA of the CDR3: TGCGCCAGCAGCCAAGGTGGCACTTTAGCAAACAATGAGCAGTTCTTC.

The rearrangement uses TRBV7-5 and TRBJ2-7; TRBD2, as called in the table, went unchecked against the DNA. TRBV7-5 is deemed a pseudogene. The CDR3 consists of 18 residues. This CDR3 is CVRSLRVLAGDGCYEQYF. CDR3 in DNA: TGTGTCAGAAGTCTCAGGGTACTAGCGGGAGATGGATGCTACGAGCAGTACTTC.

The CDR3 loop is CASSLGGNAYEQYF. The DNA for the CDR3 is TGTGCCAGCAGCTTAGGCGGGAACGCCTACGAGCAGTACTTC. V is TRBV7-9 and J is TRBJ2-7; D possibly corresponds to TRBD2 (6 bases). The CDR3 loop spans 14 amino acids. CDR1 and CDR2 from the germline V gene are SEHNR and FQNEAQ (reference sequence). The V and J ends lost 1 base and 2 bases respectively, with 9 bases between them.

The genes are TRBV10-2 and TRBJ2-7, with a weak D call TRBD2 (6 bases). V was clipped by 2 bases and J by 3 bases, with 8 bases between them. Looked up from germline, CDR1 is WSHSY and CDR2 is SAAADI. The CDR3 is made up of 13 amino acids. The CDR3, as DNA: TGCGCCAGCAGTGAGAACGGGGGCTACGAGCAGTACTTC. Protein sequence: CASSENGGYEQYF.

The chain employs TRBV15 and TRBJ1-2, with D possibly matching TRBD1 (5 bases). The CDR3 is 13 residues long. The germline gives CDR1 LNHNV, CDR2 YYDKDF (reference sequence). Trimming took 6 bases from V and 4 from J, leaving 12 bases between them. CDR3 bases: TGTGCCACCAGTAGTGGGGCAGCCTATGGCTACACCTTC. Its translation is CATSSGAAYGYTF.

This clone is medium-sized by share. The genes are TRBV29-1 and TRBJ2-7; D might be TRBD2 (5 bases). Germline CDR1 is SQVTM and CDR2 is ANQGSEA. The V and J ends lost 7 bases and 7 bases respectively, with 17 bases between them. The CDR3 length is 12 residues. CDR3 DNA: TGCAGCGCCGGGGAGCCACCGCGGGAGCAGTACTTC. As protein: CSAGEPPREQYF.

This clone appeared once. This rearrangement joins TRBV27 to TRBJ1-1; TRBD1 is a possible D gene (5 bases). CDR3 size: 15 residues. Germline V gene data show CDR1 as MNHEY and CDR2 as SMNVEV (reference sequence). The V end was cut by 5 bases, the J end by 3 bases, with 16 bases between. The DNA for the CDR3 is TGTGCCAGCAGTCCCTGGGGCGGGGCGTACACTGAAGCTTTCTTT. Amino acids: CASSPWGGAYTEAFF.

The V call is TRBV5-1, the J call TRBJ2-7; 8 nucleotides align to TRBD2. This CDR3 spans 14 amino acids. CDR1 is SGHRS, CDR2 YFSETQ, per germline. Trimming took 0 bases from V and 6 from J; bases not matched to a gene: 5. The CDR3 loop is CASSLEAGVPEQYF. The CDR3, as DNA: TGCGCCAGCAGCTTGGAAGCGGGAGTTCCCGAGCAGTACTTC.

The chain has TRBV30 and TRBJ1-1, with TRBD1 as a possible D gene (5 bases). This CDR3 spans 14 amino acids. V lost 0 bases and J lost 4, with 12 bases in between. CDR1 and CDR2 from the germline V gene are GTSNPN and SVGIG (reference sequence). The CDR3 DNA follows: TGTGCCTGGAGTGTAGACCCCGGGGGCACTGAAGCTTTCTTT. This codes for CAWSVDPGGTEAFF.

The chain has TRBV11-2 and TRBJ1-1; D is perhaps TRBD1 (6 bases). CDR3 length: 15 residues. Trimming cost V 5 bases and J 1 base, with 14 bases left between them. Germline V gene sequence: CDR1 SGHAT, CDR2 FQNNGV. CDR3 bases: TGTGCCAGCAGCCCGACAGGTATATGGAACACTGAAGCTTTCTTT. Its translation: CASSPTGIWNTEAFF.

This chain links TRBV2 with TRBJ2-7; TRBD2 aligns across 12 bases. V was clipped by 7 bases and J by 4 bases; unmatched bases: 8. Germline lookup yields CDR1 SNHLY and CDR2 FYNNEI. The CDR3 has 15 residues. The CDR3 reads CASKWPSGRGYEQYF. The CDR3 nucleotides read TGTGCCAGCAAGTGGCCTAGCGGGAGGGGGTACGAGCAGTACTTC. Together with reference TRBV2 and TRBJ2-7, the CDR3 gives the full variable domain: EPEVTQTPSHQVTQMGQEVILRCVPISNHLYFYWYRQILGQKVEFLVSFYNNEISEKSEIFDDQFSVERPDGSNFTLKIRSTKLEDSAMYFCASKWPSGRGYEQYFGPGTRLTVT.